The sample holds many counts of the clone carrying this T cell receptor (beta chain). The antigen is not known. CDR1 is SGHAT and CDR2 is FQNNGV in the germline V gene. V was pared by 6 bases and J by 2 bases, with 9 bases between. The CDR3 loop spans 13 amino acids. Diagnoses rested on clinical symptoms, serum thyroxine and TRAb, thyroid ultrasound and orbital computed tomography. The data belong to a study of T cells in Graves' hyperthyroidism and ophthalmopathy. Background on the study: Peripheral blood draws took place at initial diagnosis, ahead of any treatment.

The study's findings and limits: Before onset, ophthalmopathy was predicted by the model a median approximately 6.7 months earlier. Blood also held most thyroid clonotypes expanded beyond 0.001.

Regions amplified from RNA transcripts were the TCR beta CDR3 regions. HTBI primers were employed in a first-round RT-PCR of the TCR CDR3. TCRdb passed the multiplex PCR reads through MiXCR, listing each CDR3 protein once. The profile shows fewer than 450,000 distinct CDR3 sequences, about 18% of them singletons. This clonotype was obtained from a woman in her 30s with Graves' hyperthyroidism that later progressed to Graves' ophthalmopathy. The rearrangement links TRBV11-2 to TRBJ2-3; D call uncertain. The sample consisted of blood. Written as DNA, the CDR3 is TGTGCCAGCAGTATGGACCTCACAGATACGCAGTATTTT. Translated: CASSMDLTDTQYF.